One sample yielded the 8 T cell receptor beta chains listed below, sequenced in a study of blood T cell repertoires in COVID-19. TCRdb keeps only in-frame clones here, not all; method: immunoSEQ multiplex PCR. The sample has hundreds of thousands of clones, 88% seen once. Sequenced: peripheral blood. The receptor set was obtained from a woman in her 40s who had recovered from COVID-19.

J is TRBJ2-5 and V is TRBV27; TRBD2 matches at 11 bases. The CDR3 consists of 14 residues. The germline gives CDR1 MNHEY, CDR2 SMNVEV (reference sequence). V dropped 6 bases and J dropped 2; count of bases not matched to a gene: 2. DNA for the CDR3: TGTGCCAGCAGGGGACTAGCGGTACAAGAGACCCAGTACTTC. Protein sequence: CASRGLAVQETQYF.

V is TRBV6-5 and J is TRBJ2-5; D might be TRBD1 (5 bases). The CDR3 has 15 amino acids. Germline values: CDR1 MNHEY, CDR2 SVGAGI. Trimming shortened V by 8 bases and J by 4 bases, and 20 bases separated the two germline ends. This chain's CDR3 is CASDLGQGRGETQYF. CDR3 coding DNA: TGTGCCAGCGACCTGGGGCAGGGAAGAGGAGAGACCCAGTACTTC.

The chain joins TRBV11-3 to TRBJ2-2, with 8 bases that match TRBD2. Germline V gene sequence: CDR1 SGHNT, CDR2 YENEEA. V shed 5 bases and J 5 bases; nucleotides not matched to a gene: 7. CDR3 length: 15 residues. CDR3 sequence (DNA): TGTGCCAGCAGCACCCGGACGGGGGGGACCGGGGAGCTGTTTTTT. Protein: CASSTRTGGTGELFF.

The V and J genes are TRBV18 and TRBJ2-1; 10 nucleotides line up with TRBD1. The V segment lost 2 bases and the J segment 9 bases; nucleotides outside the gene matches: 7. The CDR3 is 15 residues long. CDR1 is KGHSH, CDR2 LQKENI, per germline. The CDR3 nucleotides read TGTGCCAGCTCACCAGGAAGGCGGGACAGGGGTGAGCAGTTCTTC. Protein: CASSPGRRDRGEQFF.

The chain employs TRBV7-2 and TRBJ2-1; 8 bases are a match to TRBD2. In germline, CDR1 is SGHTA, CDR2 FQGNSA. The length of the CDR3 is 15 residues. Unmatched junction bases numbered 5, after V lost 5 bases and J lost 2 bases. The CDR3 loop is CASSPEAGAYNEQFF. For the CDR3, the DNA is TGTGCCAGCAGCCCAGAAGCGGGAGCCTACAATGAGCAGTTCTTC.

This clone was observed a single time. The chain has TRBV29-1 and TRBJ2-1; 7 bases are shared with TRBD1. Losses at the gene ends were 6 bases for V and 1 base for J; bases not matched to a gene: 12. Germline assignment: CDR1 SQVTM and CDR2 ANQGSEA. The CDR3 runs to 16 residues. CDR3: CSVRLGTGDSYNEQFF. The DNA of the CDR3 is TGCAGCGTCCGGCTCGGCACAGGGGATTCCTACAATGAGCAGTTCTTC.

The rearrangement joins TRBV29-1 to TRBJ1-1; perhaps TRBD1 as D (6 bases). Germline V lookup: CDR1 SQVTM, CDR2 ANQGSEA. The CDR3 covers 16 residues. Trimming left V 4 bases short and J 5 bases short, with 23 bases between. The CDR3 DNA follows: TGCAGCGTTGCCCCCCCCAGGGACACCCGGTGGACTGAAGCTTTCTTT. It codes for CSVAPPRDTRWTEAFF.

This chain's CDR3 is CASSIGVGLLDEQFF. The CDR3 DNA follows: TGTGCCAGTAGTATAGGGGTCGGACTGTTGGATGAGCAGTTCTTC. The chain has TRBV19 and TRBJ2-1; tentatively, D is TRBD2 (5 bases). The CDR3 covers 15 residues. V was cut by 1 base and J by 8 bases, with 15 bases left in between. Germline V gene data show CDR1 as LNHDA and CDR2 as SQIVND (reference sequence).